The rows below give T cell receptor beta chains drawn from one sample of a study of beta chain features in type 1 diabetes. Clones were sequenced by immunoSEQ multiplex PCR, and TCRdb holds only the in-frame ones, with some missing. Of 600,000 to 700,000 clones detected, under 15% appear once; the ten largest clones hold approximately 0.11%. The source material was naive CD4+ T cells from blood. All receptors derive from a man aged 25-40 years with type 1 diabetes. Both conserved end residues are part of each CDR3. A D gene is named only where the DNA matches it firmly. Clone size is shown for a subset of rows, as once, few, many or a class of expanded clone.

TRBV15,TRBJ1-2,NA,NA,TGTGCCACCAGCCCCCGCAGGGGTGACTATGGCTACACCTTC,CATSPRRGDYGYTF
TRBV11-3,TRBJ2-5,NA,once,TGTGCCAGCAGCTTAGGGACAGACCAAGAGACCCAGTACTTC,CASSLGTDQETQYF
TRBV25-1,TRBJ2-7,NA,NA,TGTGCCAGCAGTGAATCGGAGGGTGTTGGCTCCTACGAGCAGTACTTC,CASSESEGVGSYEQYF
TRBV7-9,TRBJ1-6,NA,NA,TGTGCCAGCAGCTCCCCTAGGGTTCCACCCCTCCACTTT,CASSSPRVPPLHF
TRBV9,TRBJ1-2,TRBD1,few,TGTGCCAGCAGCCTGGGGACAGGGGTCGGTGGCTACACCTTC,CASSLGTGVGGYTF
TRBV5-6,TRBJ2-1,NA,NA,TGTGCCAGCAGGGGAGGGGGGCTTGAGCAGTTCTTC,CASRGGGLEQFF
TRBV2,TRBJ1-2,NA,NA,TGTGCCAGCAGTGCTGGACCGGGGGCTGGTGGCTACACCTTC,CASSAGPGAGGYTF
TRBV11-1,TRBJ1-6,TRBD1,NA,TGTGCCAGCGGACATTCCGGGACAGGGAATTCACCCCTCCACTTT,CASGHSGTGNSPLHF
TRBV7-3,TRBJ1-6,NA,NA,TGTGCCAGCAGCTTATACAGTGATTCACCCCTCCACTTT,CASSLYSDSPLHF
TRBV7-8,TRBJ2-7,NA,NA,TGTGCCAGCAGCGCATGGGGGGCCCCGTCCTACGAGCAGTACTTC,CASSAWGAPSYEQYF
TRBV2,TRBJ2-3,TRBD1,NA,TGTGCCAGCAGTGAGACAGGGACCCCCACAGATACGCAGTATTTT,CASSETGTPTDTQYF
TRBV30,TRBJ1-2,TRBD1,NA,TGTGCCTCTTCCCCGGGGACAGGGCATGGCTACACCTTC,CASSPGTGHGYTF
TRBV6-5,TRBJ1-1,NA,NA,TGTGCCAGCAGGTCGGTTAAAGGGCGTGAAGCTTTCTTT,CASRSVKGREAFF
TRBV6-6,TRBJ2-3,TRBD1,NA,TGTGCCAGCATCAAGACAGGGGGCACAGATACGCAGTATTTT,CASIKTGGTDTQYF
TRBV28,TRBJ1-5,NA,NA,TGTGCCACCCGCCTGGGGCGGAGCAATCAGCCCCAGCATTTT,CATRLGRSNQPQHF
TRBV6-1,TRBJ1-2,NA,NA,TGTGCCATCAGTGAGTCTAGAGGGTCGCGGGGCTACACCTTC,CAISESRGSRGYTF
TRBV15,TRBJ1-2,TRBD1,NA,TGTGCCACCAGCAGAGATGACGGGACAGGGGTTTCCTATGGCTACACCTTC,CATSRDDGTGVSYGYTF
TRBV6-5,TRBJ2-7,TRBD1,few,TGTGCCAGCACCTACTCCGGGACAGTTCCCTACGAGCAGTACTTC,CASTYSGTVPYEQYF
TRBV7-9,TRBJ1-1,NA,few,TGTGCCAGCAGCTCCACCGGGAACACTGAAGCTTTCTTT,CASSSTGNTEAFF
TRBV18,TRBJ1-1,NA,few,TGTGCCAGCTCACCCAGGGCCAGCTTAAACGAGAACACTGAAGCTTTCTTT,CASSPRASLNENTEAFF